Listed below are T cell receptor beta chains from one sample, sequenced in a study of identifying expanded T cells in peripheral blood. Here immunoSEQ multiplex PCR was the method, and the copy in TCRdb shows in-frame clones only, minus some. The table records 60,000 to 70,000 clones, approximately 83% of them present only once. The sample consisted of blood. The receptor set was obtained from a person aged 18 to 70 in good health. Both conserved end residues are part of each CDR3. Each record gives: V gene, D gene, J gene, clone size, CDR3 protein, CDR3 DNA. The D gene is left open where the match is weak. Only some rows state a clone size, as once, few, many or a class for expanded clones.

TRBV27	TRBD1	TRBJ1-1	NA	CASSLWTGGNTEAFF	TGTGCCAGCAGTTTATGGACAGGGGGGAACACTGAAGCTTTCTTT
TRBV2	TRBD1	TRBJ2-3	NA	CARQGAVGTDTQYF	TGTGCCAGACAGGGGGCTGTGGGTACAGATACGCAGTATTTT
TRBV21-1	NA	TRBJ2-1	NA	CASSKVSNEQFF	TGTGCCAGCAGCAAAGTTAGCAATGAGCAGTTCTTC
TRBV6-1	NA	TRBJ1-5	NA	CASRLGINTQGVQHF	TGTGCCAGCAGATTAGGAATAAACACACAGGGCGTCCAGCATTTT
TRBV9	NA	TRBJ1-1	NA	CASSVGWNTEAFF	TGTGCCAGCAGCGTAGGGTGGAACACTGAAGCTTTCTTT
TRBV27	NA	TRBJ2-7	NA	CASSFSVGGYEQYF	TGTGCCAGCAGTTTCTCGGTCGGAGGCTACGAGCAGTACTTC
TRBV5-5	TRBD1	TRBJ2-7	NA	CASSFRDSISYEQYF	TGTGCCAGCAGCTTTAGGGACAGCATCTCCTACGAGCAGTACTTC
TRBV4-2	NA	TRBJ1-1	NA	CASSQEARLNTEAFF	TGTGCCAGCAGCCAAGAGGCCAGGTTGAACACTGAAGCTTTCTTT
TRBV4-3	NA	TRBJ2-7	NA	CASSQPSAGPSYEQYF	TGCGCCAGCAGCCAACCCTCGGCGGGTCCCTCCTACGAGCAGTACTTC
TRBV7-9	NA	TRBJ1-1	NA	CAGGTAMNTEAFF	TGTGCCGGGGGGACGGCCATGAACACTGAAGCTTTCTTT
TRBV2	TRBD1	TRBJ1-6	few	CATQGQANSPLHF	TGTGCCACCCAAGGACAGGCAAATTCACCCCTCCACTTT
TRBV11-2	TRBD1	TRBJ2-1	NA	CASSPISRAGGYNEQFF	TGTGCCAGCAGCCCGATAAGTAGGGCAGGGGGTTACAATGAGCAGTTCTTC
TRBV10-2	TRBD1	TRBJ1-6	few	CASRKDRGYNSPLHF	TGCGCCAGCAGGAAAGACAGGGGCTATAATTCACCCCTCCACTTT
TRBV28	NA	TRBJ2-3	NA	CASSSRDLEDTQYF	TGTGCCAGCAGTTCCCGGGACTTGGAAGATACGCAGTATTTT
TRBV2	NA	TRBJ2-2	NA	CASTTTLIHTGELFF	TGTGCCAGCACCACTACGTTAATTCACACCGGGGAGCTGTTTTTT
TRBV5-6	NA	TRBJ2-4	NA	CASSFRTAAKNIQYF	TGTGCCAGCAGCTTTCGGACAGCCGCCAAAAACATTCAGTACTTC
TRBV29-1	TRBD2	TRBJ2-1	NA	CSVGGVIAGGRNEQFF	TGCAGCGTTGGAGGGGTGATAGCGGGAGGTCGCAATGAGCAGTTCTTC
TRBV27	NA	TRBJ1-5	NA	CASSPRGGLQHF	TGTGCCAGCAGTCCCCGGGGGGGGCTCCAGCATTTT
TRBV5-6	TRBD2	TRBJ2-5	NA	CASSLLAGGTQETQYF	TGTGCCAGCAGTTTATTAGCGGGGGGCACTCAAGAGACCCAGTACTTC
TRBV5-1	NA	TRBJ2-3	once	CASSSEGGQDTQYF	TGCGCCAGCAGCTCTGAGGGGGGGCAAGATACGCAGTATTTT
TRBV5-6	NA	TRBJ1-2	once	CASSLGLPRGNLGYTF	TGTGCCAGCAGCTTGGGCTTGCCCAGGGGAAATCTTGGCTACACCTTC
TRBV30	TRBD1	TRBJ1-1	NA	CAWSHYAGTGRAEAFF	TGTGCCTGGAGTCATTATGCCGGGACAGGCAGAGCTGAAGCTTTCTTT
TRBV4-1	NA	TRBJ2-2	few	CASSQEGGGGGELFF	TGCGCCAGCAGCCAAGAGGGAGGGGGCGGCGGGGAGCTGTTTTTT
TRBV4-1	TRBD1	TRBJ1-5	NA	CASSQGQGARNQPQHF	TGCGCCAGCAGCCAGGGACAGGGGGCGCGGAATCAGCCCCAGCATTTT
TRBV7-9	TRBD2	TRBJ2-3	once	CASSEGTRNDADTQYF	TGTGCCAGCAGCGAGGGGACTAGGAACGACGCAGATACGCAGTATTTT
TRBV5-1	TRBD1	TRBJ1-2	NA	CASSPGTGGRVNYGYTF	TGCGCCAGCAGCCCCGGGACAGGGGGCAGAGTTAACTATGGCTACACCTTC
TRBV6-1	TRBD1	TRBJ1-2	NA	CASKGQANYGYTF	TGTGCCAGCAAGGGACAGGCAAACTATGGCTACACCTTC
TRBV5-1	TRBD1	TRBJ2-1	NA	CASRFGTELNNEQFF	TGCGCCAGCAGATTCGGGACAGAGCTTAACAATGAGCAGTTCTTC
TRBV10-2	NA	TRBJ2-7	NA	CASTHRAPSYEQYF	TGCGCCAGCACTCACCGGGCCCCCTCCTACGAGCAGTACTTC